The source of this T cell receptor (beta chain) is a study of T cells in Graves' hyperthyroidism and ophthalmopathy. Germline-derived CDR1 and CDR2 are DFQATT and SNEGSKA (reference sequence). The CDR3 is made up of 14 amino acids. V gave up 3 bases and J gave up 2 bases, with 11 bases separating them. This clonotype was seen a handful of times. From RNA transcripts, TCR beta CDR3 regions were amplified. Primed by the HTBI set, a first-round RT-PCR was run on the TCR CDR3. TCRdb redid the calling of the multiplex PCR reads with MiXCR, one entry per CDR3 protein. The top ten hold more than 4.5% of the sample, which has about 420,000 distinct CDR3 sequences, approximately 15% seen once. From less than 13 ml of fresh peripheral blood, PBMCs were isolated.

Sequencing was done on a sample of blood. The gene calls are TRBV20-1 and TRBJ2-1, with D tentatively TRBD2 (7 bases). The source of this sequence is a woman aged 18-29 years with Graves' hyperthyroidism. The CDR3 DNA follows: TGCAGTGCTAGTCCGGGGGGCCCCTACAATGAGCAGTTCTTC. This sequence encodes CSASPGGPYNEQFF.